The entry below describes one T cell receptor (beta chain). This specimen belongs to a study of blood T cell repertoires in COVID-19. The assay was immunoSEQ multiplex PCR, and TCRdb's table has in-frame clones only and misses some. The sample lists over 200,000 clones; about 80% were seen once. This CDR3 is built from 15 residues. The V segment lost 0 bases and the J segment 8 bases; nucleotides outside the gene matches: 7. The V gene's germline CDR1 is SGHNT and CDR2 YYREEE (reference sequence). The chain couples TRBV5-4 to TRBJ1-4; 7 bases align to TRBD1. The sequencing input was PBMCs or T cells enriched from blood (not recorded which). This TCR came from a man aged 35 to 55 who had recovered from COVID-19. The CDR3 DNA reads as TGTGCCAGCAGCTTGGAGGGGGCCCTCGGGGAAAAACTGTTTTTT. Translation: CASSLEGALGEKLFF.